This TCR beta chain derives from a study of T-cell reconstitution after alpha-beta-depleted transplantation in children. Regarding the study as a whole: Reports say that about two months after transplant, the alpha-beta T cells came out of several hundred graft clones that had expanded.

Using unique molecular identifiers, the investigators prepared the TCRbeta library. Using its own MiXCR run on the PCR reads, TCRdb lists one record per CDR3 protein. The data show some 840,000 distinct CDR3 sequences, with around 15% seen just once and just under 5% held by the top ten. On this clonotype itself: Its antigen is not identified.

The germline V and J ends were trimmed by 8 bases and 5 bases, with 18 bases remaining between them. The CDR3 has 15 amino acids. The sequenced sample was PBMCs, mostly from graft donor cells, obtained 360 days after TCRalphabeta/CD19-depleted stem cell transplant. The sequence was obtained from a male patient between 10 and 17 years old who had a stem cell transplant for acute lymphoblastic leukemia, so the T cells may come from the graft donor. This chain connects TRBV12-3 or TRBV12-4 to TRBJ2-2; D unclear. DNA of the CDR3: TGTGCCAGCGGCTTAGGGTTGGGTAGAACCGGGGAGCTGTTTTTT. It translates to CASGLGLGRTGELFF.